These T cell receptor beta chains were read from a single sample in a study of blood T cell repertoires in COVID-19. The method was immunoSEQ multiplex PCR; TCRdb's version includes in-frame clones alone and lacks a portion of them. The sample has approximately 280,000 clones, approximately 84% seen once. Specimen: peripheral blood. The receptors were gathered from a woman in her thirties who had recovered from COVID-19. Each CDR3 is given with its conserved first and last residue. Fields, in order: J gene, D gene, V gene, CDR3 protein. D genes are given only for firm matches.

>TRBJ2-7|TRBD2|TRBV11-3
CASSPLAGGPHEQYF
>TRBJ2-5|NA|TRBV19
CASSTPTAPEETQYF
>TRBJ1-4|TRBD1|TRBV25-1
CASSSTHRGGEKLFF
>TRBJ2-7|NA|TRBV28
CASSLTTPYEQYF
>TRBJ2-5|NA|TRBV7-2
CASSPGGVETQYF
>TRBJ2-1|TRBD2|TRBV7-2
CASRELAGGYNEQFF
>TRBJ2-5|TRBD1|TRBV5-1
CASSLGTGQETQYF
>TRBJ1-1|NA|TRBV14
CASSQVGSGNTEAFF
>TRBJ1-5|TRBD1|TRBV6-5
CASDGDRANQPQHF
>TRBJ1-5|NA|TRBV6-1
CASSGTGGAGQPQHF
>TRBJ1-6|TRBD1|TRBV20-1
CSASTGESSPLHF
>TRBJ1-2|NA|TRBV4-3
CASSQEGGYGYTF
>TRBJ2-6|NA|TRBV28
CASRKTWDTLLVGSGANVLTF
>TRBJ1-1|NA|TRBV10-3
CAIRRTGIDTEAFF
>TRBJ2-3|TRBD2|TRBV13
CASSLAGLGADTQYF
>TRBJ2-5|NA|TRBV9
CASSVDTGQETQYF
>TRBJ1-5|NA|TRBV19
CASSIMDFSNQPQHF
>TRBJ2-7|NA|TRBV6-5
CASRSTGIYEQYF
>TRBJ1-1|TRBD1|TRBV28
CASSPRQGHTEAFF
>TRBJ1-4|TRBD1|TRBV11-2
CASSVGQGANEKLFF
>TRBJ2-1|TRBD2|TRBV19
CASSWGGLAGHEQFF
>TRBJ2-1|TRBD1|TRBV14
CASRPGQGANNEQFF
>TRBJ1-1|NA|TRBV6-2/TRBV6-3
CASSYSSGPITEAFF
>TRBJ2-7|NA|TRBV4-3
CASSQDTGSTGEQYF
>TRBJ1-4|NA|TRBV6-5
CASSNPDRENEKLFF
>TRBJ1-2|NA|TRBV10-3
CATNPDSNYGYTF
>TRBJ2-7|NA|TRBV7-2
CASSLSQGASRGEQYF
>TRBJ2-7|TRBD2|TRBV19
CASKLQSGLNYEQYF
>TRBJ2-7|NA|TRBV3-1/TRBV3-2
CASSPTREGHEQYF
>TRBJ2-7|TRBD2|TRBV7-9
CASSSYTGVAGDRGEQYF
>TRBJ2-7|NA|TRBV6-1
CASSEPRSNSYEQYF
>TRBJ2-7|TRBD2|TRBV19
CASSPLAGEASYEQYF
>TRBJ2-5|NA|TRBV7-2
CASSLAPWRRQETQYF
>TRBJ2-7|NA|TRBV11-2
CASSLTSYEQYF
>TRBJ1-2|NA|TRBV7-9
CASSSRGWAYGYTF
>TRBJ1-2|NA|TRBV5-4
CASSGGALLKGYTF
>TRBJ1-2|NA|TRBV30
CAWRDGWGVDTF
>TRBJ2-7|NA|TRBV7-9
CASSSLLALGEQYF
>TRBJ2-5|NA|TRBV5-4
CASSLGDGGQETQYF
>TRBJ2-7|NA|TRBV5-6
CASSSSGLGEQYF
>TRBJ2-2|TRBD1|TRBV3-1/TRBV3-2
CASSPGTGVYTGELFF
>TRBJ2-5|NA|TRBV12-3/TRBV12-4
CASSSGIETQYF
>TRBJ1-2|NA|TRBV18
CASSASQANYGYTF
>TRBJ1-2|NA|TRBV28
CASSSLQTGYTF
>TRBJ2-5|TRBD2|TRBV24-1
CATSDGTSQETQYF
>TRBJ2-5|TRBD2|TRBV12-3/TRBV12-4
CASRGGNGETQYF
>TRBJ2-2|TRBD1|TRBV5-5
CASSWDRGTGELFF
>TRBJ2-3|TRBD2|TRBV10-3
CAISEGTSGRLGDTQYF
>TRBJ2-1|TRBD2|TRBV13
CASSRGGAGYNEQFF
>TRBJ1-6|TRBD1|TRBV7-2
CASSLGTGVSPLHF
>TRBJ2-4|NA|TRBV5-1
CASSPLSTGTKNIQYF
>TRBJ1-5|TRBD1|TRBV19
CASSIRRQGVGNGQPQHF
>TRBJ1-5|TRBD1|TRBV10-3
CAISESQGVGQPQHF
>TRBJ1-6|NA|TRBV6-6
CASSYTSPYNSPLHF
>TRBJ2-7|NA|TRBV18
CASSPGRGTYEQYF
>TRBJ2-5|TRBD2|TRBV7-2
CASSVAGAQETQYF
>TRBJ1-6|TRBD1|TRBV11-2
CASSSEDRGKYNSPLHF